Shown below are 12 T cell receptor beta chains from a single sample sequenced in a study of T-cell memory formation after mild COVID-19. TCRdb re-analysed the 5' RACE reads in MiXCR, keeping a single row per CDR3 protein. Of roughly 600,000 distinct CDR3 sequences in the sample, about a sixth were seen once. Sequencing input: PBMCs or a T cell subset sorted from them (not recorded which). These receptors were collected from an adult woman who had mild COVID-19 (a few samples of this study predate the infection). Cell type and time point are not known.

This chain uses TRBV7-6 with TRBJ2-1, with 12 bases fitting TRBD2. V trimming: 4 bases; J trimming: 9 bases; junction bases outside the gene matches: 10. The CDR3 loop spans 16 amino acids. CDR1 SGHVS and CDR2 FNYEAQ come from the germline V gene. The CDR3 is CASSSMTSGSISEQFF. The CDR3 DNA reads TGTGCCAGCAGCTCGATGACTAGCGGGAGTATCAGTGAGCAGTTCTTC.

This clonotype was counted a few times. J is TRBJ2-3 and V is TRBV20-1, with 15 bases identical to TRBD2. Germline V gene lookup returns CDR1 DFQATT and CDR2 SNEGSKA (reference sequence). V trimming: 5 bases; J trimming: 3 bases; junction bases outside the gene matches: 9. The CDR3 loop spans 17 amino acids. The CDR3, as DNA: TGCAGTGCTCGTGGACTAGCGGGGGGGCCAGGAACAGATACGCAGTATTTT. It encodes CSARGLAGGPGTDTQYF.

The chain joins TRBV12-3 or TRBV12-4 to TRBJ1-3; maybe TRBD1 (5 bases). The CDR3 extends over 15 amino acids. V was cut by 6 bases and J by 1 base, with 13 bases left in between. The CDR3 DNA reads TGTGCCAGCAGCCGACTTAGGGGATCTGGAAACACCATATATTTT. Translation gives CASSRLRGSGNTIYF.

The chain recombines TRBV20-1 with TRBJ2-5; D perhaps matches TRBD2 (6 bases). Per germline, CDR1 DFQATT and CDR2 SNEGSKA (reference sequence). The CDR3 is 13 residues long. Trimming left V 5 bases short and J 5 bases short, with 15 bases between. CDR3 DNA: TGCAGTGCTCGACTAGTAGGTGGGGAGACCCAGTACTTC. Translated: CSARLVGGETQYF.

The gene calls are TRBV30 and TRBJ2-7; 8 bases align to TRBD2. Germline assignment: CDR1 GTSNPN and CDR2 SVGIG (reference sequence). The V segment lost 2 bases and the J segment 5 bases; nucleotides outside the gene matches: 8. This CDR3 region has 14 residues. The CDR3 nucleotides read TGTGCCTGGAGTTTATCGGGAGGGTTCCACGAGCAGTACTTC. It encodes CAWSLSGGFHEQYF.

The V gene is TRBV7-2, the J gene TRBJ2-7; the match to TRBD2 covers 8 bases. Germline V gene data show CDR1 as SGHTA and CDR2 as FQGNSA. The length of the CDR3 is 14 residues. After removal of 5 bases from V and 4 bases from J, the junction contained 7 bases not matched to a gene. CDR3 sequence (DNA): TGTGCCAGCAGCCAAAGCGGGAGCTCTTACGAGCAGTACTTC. Amino acids: CASSQSGSSYEQYF.

V gene TRBV5-1 combines with J gene TRBJ2-5; D is tentatively TRBD1 or TRBD2 (5 bases each). This CDR3 region has 15 residues. CDR1 is SGHRS, CDR2 YFSETQ, per germline. Trimming removed 1 base at V and 8 bases at J, with 18 bases between. CDR3 coding DNA: TGCGCCAGCAGCTTGTCGGCAGGGCCGGAGGTAACCCAGTACTTC. Translated: CASSLSAGPEVTQYF.

This chain links TRBV6-6 with TRBJ1-2, with D possibly matching TRBD1 (5 bases). Germline loops: CDR1 MNHNY, CDR2 SVGAGI (reference sequence). V lost 5 bases, J lost 4 bases, and 20 bases lay in between. The CDR3 runs 16 residues. The CDR3 spells CASSTPGHHPSYGYTF. Written as DNA, the CDR3 is TGTGCCAGCAGTACCCCTGGACACCACCCCAGCTATGGCTACACCTTC.

V gene TRBV18 combines with J gene TRBJ2-7; the D gene is possibly TRBD1 (5 bases). CDR3 length equals 18 residues. Trimming took off 0 bases at V and 0 bases at J, with 18 bases between the two ends. CDR1 is KGHSH, CDR2 LQKENI, per germline. The chain's CDR3 is CASSPPNGLWGNSYEQYF. In nucleotides, the CDR3 is TGTGCCAGCTCACCACCGAATGGCCTATGGGGCAACTCCTACGAGCAGTACTTC. Filled out from reference TRBV18 and TRBJ2-7, the complete variable domain reads NAGVMQNPRHLVRRRGQEARLRCSPMKGHSHVYWYRQLPEEGLKFMVYLQKENIIDESGMPKERFSAEFPKEGPSILRIQQVVRGDSAAYFCASSPPNGLWGNSYEQYFGPGTRLTVT.

This clonotype was found a few times. The gene calls are TRBV3-1 and TRBJ2-1; the D gene could be TRBD1 or TRBD2 (5 bases each). Germline V gives CDR1 LGHDT, CDR2 YNNKEL (reference sequence). CDR3 length: 14 residues. V lost 3 bases to trimming and J lost 4 bases, with 10 bases between them. The CDR3 DNA is TGTGCCAGCAGCCATGGGACCCTTTACAATGAGCAGTTCTTC. The encoded protein is CASSHGTLYNEQFF.

The chain uses TRBV7-9 and TRBJ2-5; no clear D. Trimming removed 4 bases at V and 6 bases at J, with 6 bases between. This CDR3 has 11 residues. Germline V CDR1 and CDR2: SEHNR, FQNEAQ (reference sequence). For the CDR3, the DNA is TGTGCCAGCAGCTCACTGCAGACCCAGTACTTC. Translating it yields CASSSLQTQYF. The whole variable domain, remainder taken from reference TRBV7-9 and TRBJ2-5, is DTGVSQNPRHKITKRGQNVTFRCDPISEHNRLYWYRQTLGQGPEFLTYFQNEAQLEKSRLLSDRFSAERPKGSFSTLEIQRTEQGDSAMYLCASSSLQTQYFGPGTRLLVL.

This chain uses TRBV7-2 with TRBJ2-1; D is ambiguous. This CDR3 is 15 amino acids long. Per germline, CDR1 SGHTA and CDR2 FQGNSA. Between the trimmed V and J ends, which lost 4 bases and 1 base, there was a span of 11 bases. CDR3 DNA sequence: TGTGCCAGCAGCTCCGGCCTCGGATCCTACAATGAGCAGTTCTTC. Its translation: CASSSGLGSYNEQFF.